Listed below are T cell receptor beta chains from one sample, sequenced in a study of neurological immune-mediated disorders. TCRdb re-derived calls from the 5' RACE reads in MiXCR, one entry per CDR3 protein. The profile covers 25,000 to 35,000 distinct CDR3 sequences, with about an eighth appearing a single time and under 6.5% taken by the ten largest. The source material was CD4+ T cells from blood. The receptors originated from a female donor with HTLV-1-associated myelopathy (HAM/TSP). Both conserved end residues are part of each CDR3. A D gene is named only where the DNA matches it firmly. Expanded clones are given a class, and other clones once, few, many or no size at all.

TRBV20-1	TRBD2	TRBJ2-3	many	CSAISGGASTDTQYF	TGCAGTGCTATTAGCGGGGGCGCGAGCACAGATACGCAGTATTTT
TRBV20-1	TRBD2	TRBJ2-1	many	CSQTRGTSGYEQFF	TGCAGTCAAACCCGGGGGACTAGCGGGTATGAGCAGTTCTTC
TRBV3-1	-	TRBJ2-4	many	CASGHPAKNIQYF	TGTGCCAGCGGACACCCAGCCAAAAACATTCAGTACTTC
TRBV20-1	-	TRBJ2-5	many	CSAPDSGEETQYF	TGCAGTGCCCCGGACAGTGGTGAAGAGACCCAGTACTTC
TRBV20-1	-	TRBJ1-1	many	CSARDGQSEAFF	TGCAGTGCTAGAGATGGGCAGAGTGAAGCTTTCTTT
TRBV5-1	-	TRBJ2-5	-	CASSRLLREDTQYF	TGCGCCAGCAGCCGACTCTTACGGGAAGATACCCAGTACTTC
TRBV10-3	TRBD1	TRBJ2-1	many	CAISEPDRVKYNEQFF	TGTGCCATCAGTGAACCGGACAGGGTAAAGTACAATGAGCAGTTCTTC
TRBV14	-	TRBJ2-1	many	CASSLGSGIAYNEQFF	TGTGCCAGCAGCCTCGGCTCGGGTATAGCCTACAATGAGCAGTTCTTC
TRBV6-2/TRBV6-3	-	TRBJ1-3	many	CASSTPATSGNTIYF	TGTGCCAGCAGCACCCCGGCAACCTCTGGAAACACCATATATTTT
TRBV20-1	-	TRBJ2-3	many	CSASPFRISTDTQYF	TGCAGTGCTAGCCCCTTCAGGATTAGCACAGATACGCAGTATTTT
TRBV5-4	-	TRBJ2-3	many	CASSLMKVADTQYF	TGTGCCAGCAGCTTGATGAAGGTCGCAGATACGCAGTATTTT
TRBV7-9	-	TRBJ2-5	-	CASSPRGLQETQYF	TGTGCCAGCAGCCCCCGGGGGTTACAAGAGACCCAGTACTTC
TRBV5-1	-	TRBJ1-3	many	CASSLGLTSGNTIYF	TGCGCCAGCAGCTTGGGACTAACCTCTGGAAACACCATATATTTT
TRBV5-1	-	TRBJ2-7	-	CASSLGEPYEQYF	TGCGCCAGCAGCTTGGGTGAGCCCTACGAGCAGTACTTC
TRBV12-3/TRBV12-4	-	TRBJ2-7	many	CASRLDGVEQYF	TGTGCCAGCAGATTGGACGGGGTCGAGCAGTACTTC
TRBV7-7	-	TRBJ2-3	few	CASSLGLGARDTQYF	TGTGCTAGCAGCTTAGGATTAGGGGCGCGGGATACGCAGTATTTT
TRBV5-1	TRBD1	TRBJ2-2	-	CASSRGGSNTGELFF	TGCGCCAGCAGCCGAGGGGGCAGCAACACCGGGGAGCTGTTTTTT
TRBV7-3	-	TRBJ2-2	few	CASSLGGRGGGELFF	TGTGCCAGCAGCTTAGGAGGACGCGGCGGCGGGGAGCTGTTTTTT
TRBV10-3	-	TRBJ2-2	many	CAIREGPNTGELFF	TGTGCCATCAGAGAGGGACCTAACACCGGGGAGCTGTTTTTT
TRBV5-1	-	TRBJ2-5	many	CASRRGGFSDQETQYF	TGCGCCAGCAGGAGGGGGGGGTTCAGCGACCAAGAGACCCAGTACTTC
TRBV20-1	-	TRBJ1-1	many	CSARDLVRGTEAFF	TGCAGTGCTAGAGATCTGGTGAGAGGAACTGAAGCTTTCTTT
TRBV29-1	-	TRBJ2-2	many	CSVPFVGSGELFF	TGCAGCGTCCCATTCGTGGGGTCCGGGGAGCTGTTTTTT
TRBV5-1	-	TRBJ2-7	many	CASSLIGISSYEQYF	TGCGCCAGCAGCTTGATCGGAATATCCTCCTACGAGCAGTACTTC
TRBV7-3	-	TRBJ2-3	-	CANSVYGAEDTQYF	TGTGCCAACAGCGTATATGGGGCGGAAGATACGCAGTATTTT
TRBV20-1	TRBD1	TRBJ2-1	-	CSGRGQGGDEQFF	TGCAGCGGGAGGGGACAGGGGGGCGATGAGCAGTTCTTC
TRBV29-1	-	TRBJ2-3	many	CSAVPNTDTQYF	TGCAGCGCGGTCCCTAACACAGATACGCAGTATTTT
TRBV5-6	-	TRBJ2-3	-	CASSLEYTGEQYF	TGTGCCAGCAGCTTGGAATACACCGGGGAGCAGTATTTT
TRBV21-1	-	TRBJ1-2	many	CASSGPGGGYGYTF	TGTGCCAGCAGCGGCCCAGGGGGCGGCTATGGCTACACCTTC
TRBV4-1	-	TRBJ2-5	many	CASSQDRTGRLETQYF	TGCGCCAGCAGCCAAGATAGGACGGGACGATTGGAGACCCAGTACTTC
TRBV27	-	TRBJ2-7	many	CASSLSGRANHYEQYF	TGTGCCAGCAGTTTATCGGGGCGGGCGAACCACTACGAGCAGTACTTC
TRBV5-8	-	TRBJ2-2	-	CVSSKERDAGELFF	TGTGTCAGCAGCAAAGAAAGGGACGCCGGGGAGCTGTTTTTT
TRBV5-1	-	TRBJ2-5	many	CASSLVTGVETQYF	TGCGCCAGCAGCTTGGTTACGGGAGTTGAGACCCAGTACTTC
TRBV18	-	TRBJ2-5	many	CASSPSTSETQYF	TGTGCCAGCTCCCCCAGCACATCAGAGACCCAGTACTTC
TRBV6-5	-	TRBJ1-3	many	CASSYSGVLHSPSGNTIYF	TGTGCCAGCAGTTACTCAGGGGTTCTCCATAGTCCCTCTGGAAACACCATATATTTT
TRBV29-1	TRBD1	TRBJ1-2	many	CSVEGGAVGRGPTGTGGRHTF	TGCAGCGTTGAAGGCGGTGCGGTAGGAAGAGGACCCACAGGGACAGGGGGTAGGCACACCTTC
TRBV7-9	-	TRBJ2-1	few	CASSPSGAYNEQFF	TGTGCCAGCAGCCCCTCGGGGGCCTACAATGAGCAGTTCTTC
TRBV12-3/TRBV12-4	-	TRBJ2-1	many	CASSLGRGEQFF	TGTGCCAGCAGCCTAGGAAGGGGCGAGCAGTTCTTC